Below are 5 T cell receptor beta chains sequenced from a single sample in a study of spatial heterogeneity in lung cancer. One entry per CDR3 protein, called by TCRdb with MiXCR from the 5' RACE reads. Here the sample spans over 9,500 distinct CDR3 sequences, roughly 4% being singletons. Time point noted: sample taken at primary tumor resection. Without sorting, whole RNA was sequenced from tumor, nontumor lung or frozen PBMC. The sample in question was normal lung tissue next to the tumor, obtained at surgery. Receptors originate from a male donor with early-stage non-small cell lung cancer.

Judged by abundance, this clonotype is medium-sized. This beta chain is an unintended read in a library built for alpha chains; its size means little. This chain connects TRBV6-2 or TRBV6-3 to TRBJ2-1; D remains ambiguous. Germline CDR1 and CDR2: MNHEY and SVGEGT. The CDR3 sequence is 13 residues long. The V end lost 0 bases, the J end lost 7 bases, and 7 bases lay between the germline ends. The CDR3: CASSYSSANEQFF. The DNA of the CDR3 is TGTGCCAGCAGTTACTCGAGTGCTAATGAGCAGTTCTTC.

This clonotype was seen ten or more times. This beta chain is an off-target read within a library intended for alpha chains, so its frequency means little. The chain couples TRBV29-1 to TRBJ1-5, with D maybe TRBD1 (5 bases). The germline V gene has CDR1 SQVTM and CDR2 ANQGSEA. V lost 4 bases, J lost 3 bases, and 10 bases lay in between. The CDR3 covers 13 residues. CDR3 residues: CSVGDGDNQPQHF. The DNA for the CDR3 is TGCAGCGTTGGGGACGGGGACAATCAGCCCCAGCATTTT.

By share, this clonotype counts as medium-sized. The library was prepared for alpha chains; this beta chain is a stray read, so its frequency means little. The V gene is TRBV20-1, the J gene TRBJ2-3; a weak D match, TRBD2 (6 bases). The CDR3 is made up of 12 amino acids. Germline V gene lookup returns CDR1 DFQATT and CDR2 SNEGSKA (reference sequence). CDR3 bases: TGCAGCATCGCGGGGTGGTCAGATACGCAGTATTTT. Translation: CSIAGWSDTQYF.

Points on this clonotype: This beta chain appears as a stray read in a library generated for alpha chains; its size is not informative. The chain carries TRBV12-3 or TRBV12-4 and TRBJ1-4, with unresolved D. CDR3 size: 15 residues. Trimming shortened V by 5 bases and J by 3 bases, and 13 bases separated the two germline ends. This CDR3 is CASSPVGAANEKLFF. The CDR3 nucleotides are TGTGCCAGCAGTCCCGTGGGCGCGGCTAATGAAAAACTGTTTTTT.

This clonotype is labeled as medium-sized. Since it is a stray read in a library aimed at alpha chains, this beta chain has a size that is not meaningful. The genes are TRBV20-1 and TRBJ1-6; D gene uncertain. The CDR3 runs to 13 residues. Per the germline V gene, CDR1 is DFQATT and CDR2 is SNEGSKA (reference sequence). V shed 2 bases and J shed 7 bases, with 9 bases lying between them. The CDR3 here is CSARRPGNSPLHF. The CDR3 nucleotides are TGCAGTGCTAGACGGCCCGGGAATTCACCCCTCCACTTT.